What follows is one TCR beta chain and its context. Germline V lookup: CDR1 GTSNPN, CDR2 SVGIG (reference sequence). CDR3 length equals 15 residues. Trimming cost V 0 bases and J 2 bases, with 11 bases left between them. The data originate from a study of cytomegalovirus exposure and HLA in healthy donors. Primers for the PCR totalled 60 Vbeta and 13 Jbeta. Assay used: immunoSEQ multiplex PCR; TCRdb lists only in-frame clones, some missing. The data contain about 150,000 clones, 80% of them seen just once; the ten biggest clones take up 5.5% to 6.5%. The receptor was isolated from a woman between 40 and 55 years old in good health and CMV-seropositive. The chain has TRBV30 and TRBJ1-5; D is perhaps TRBD1 (5 bases). The sequenced material came from PBMCs. CDR3 DNA: TGTGCCTGGAGTGTATCCGGGGGGGGCAATCAGCCCCAGCATTTT. Translation: CAWSVSGGGNQPQHF.